Described below is a single T cell receptor beta chain sequence and its context. This record belongs to a study of shared clonotypes between healthy human individuals. Overall study context: The cohort had two women and three men, ages 18 to 49.

Cells designated naive CD8 were CD45RO-negative and were positively selected for CCR7, with terminally differentiated effector memory CD45RA+ cells excluded. Healthy adults negative for HIV, lacking recent acute infections or vaccinations, served as donors. Germline V gene lookup returns CDR1 MNHEY and CDR2 SMNVEV (reference sequence). Trimming removed 6 bases at V and 3 bases at J, with 18 bases between. The CDR3 covers 16 residues. At deep level, the assay was performed. Study processing details: ImmunoSEQ sequences covered only the junction and lacked quality scores; filtering therefore differed. Using immunoSEQ multiplex PCR, the repertoire was profiled, and TCRdb retains in-frame clones only, with some absent. The V and J calls and the clone size are those of that table, but D and trimming were determined from the DNA. The data show around 2,000,000 clones, with roughly 94% seen just once and more than 0.95% held by the top ten.

J is TRBJ2-1 and V is TRBV27, with D perhaps matching TRBD1 (5 bases). Sequencing was done on a sample of naive CD8+ T cells sorted from blood. The TCR was taken from a man aged 18 to 29 in good health. The CDR3 loop reads CASRLHTGILYNEQFF. CDR3 DNA: TGTGCCAGCAGGCTCCACACAGGAATCCTCTACAATGAGCAGTTCTTC.